This TCR beta chain comes out of a study of blood T cell repertoires in COVID-19. Study background: Italy, Spain and the United States were the sources of the convalescent and acute COVID-19 samples. T cells, B-cell-depleted T cells, or PBMCs supplied cDNA or gDNA.

In the original workflow: Nucleated cell number was recorded as an estimate derived from reference gene primer amplification. The table came from immunoSEQ multiplex PCR; TCRdb's copy has only in-frame clones and leaves some out. V, J and clone size derive from that table, while D and trimming were established from the DNA sequence. The sample lists over 80,000 clones; over 75% were seen once. Germline loops: CDR1 SGHTA, CDR2 FQGNSA. The CDR3 length is 14 residues. J was trimmed by 6 bases and V by 4 bases; bases with no gene match: 7. Sequencing was performed on peripheral blood. V usage is TRBV7-2 and J usage is TRBJ1-2, with 8 nucleotides matching TRBD1. The TCR sequence derives from a woman aged 80 or over with acute or convalescent COVID-19. The CDR3 spells CASSSQTGDHGYTF. In nucleotides, the CDR3 is TGTGCCAGCAGCTCTCAGACAGGGGATCATGGCTACACCTTC.